Described below is a single TCR beta chain sequence and its context. The CDR3 runs to 17 residues. From germline, CDR1 is MDHEN and CDR2 SYDVKM. Germline trimming cut 5 bases from V and 10 bases from J; bases unmatched to any gene: 20. This entry belongs to a study of blood T cell repertoires in COVID-19. Across the study: Specimens from acute and convalescent COVID-19 originated in the United States, Italy and Spain.

Per the authors' pipeline: Reference gene primers were amplified, and this amplification served to estimate nucleated cell counts. Profiling relied on immunoSEQ multiplex PCR, and the TCRdb table lists in-frame clones only, not all of them. The V and J calls and clone size come from that table; D and trimming were worked out from the DNA. This table has about 300,000 clones, 88% appearing once. This sequence joins TRBV28 and TRBJ2-1, with 7 bases aligning to TRBD2. Sequenced material: peripheral blood. The clonotype comes from a woman younger than 45 who had recovered from COVID-19. CDR3 coding DNA: TGTGCCAGCAGTCCACCTTCGGGAGCGGGACCCTCCTGGGAGCAGTTCTTC. Translated, it gives CASSPPSGAGPSWEQFF.